Below, 31 T cell receptor beta chains from the same sample are listed, as sequenced in a study of blood T cells in healthy people across ages. A second PCR of roughly 7 to 11 cycles used a sample-barcoded 5' primer and a J-beta primer mix. TCRdb called the 5' RACE reads again in MiXCR, with one record for every CDR3 protein. The table has about 780,000 distinct CDR3 sequences, 46% seen once. Sequenced material: blood. The receptor set was obtained from a man older than 75 in good health.

This clonotype has ten or more counts. This sequence joins TRBV28 and TRBJ2-1, with D maybe TRBD2 (6 bases). Germline-derived CDR1 and CDR2 are MDHEN and SYDVKM. V gave up 7 bases and J gave up 2 bases, with 12 bases separating them. CDR3 length: 14 amino acids. CDR3 protein: CASTLGGPYNEQFF. CDR3 DNA: TGTGCCAGCACTTTGGGGGGACCCTACAATGAGCAGTTCTTC. The complete variable domain, with remaining parts taken from reference TRBV28 and TRBJ2-1, reads DVKVTQSSRYLVKRTGEKVFLECVQDMDHENMFWYRQDPGLGLRLIYFSYDVKMKEKGDIPEGYSVSREKKERFSLILESASTNQTSMYLCASTLGGPYNEQFFGPGTRLTVL.

The chain recombines TRBV6-6 with TRBJ1-5, with 9 bases that match TRBD1. This CDR3 is 16 amino acids long. Germline CDR1 and CDR2: MNHNY and SVGAGI (reference sequence). With V trimmed by 7 bases and J by 5 bases, 12 bases remained unmatched. CDR3 DNA: TGTGCCAGCATCCCCGCGGGACAGGGTGGGTATCAGCCCCAGCATTTT. Protein product: CASIPAGQGGYQPQHF.

This clonotype has a count of ten or more. This rearrangement joins TRBV5-5 to TRBJ2-7; D remains unclear. V lost 4 bases and J lost 0, with 14 bases in between. This CDR3 has 15 amino acids. CDR1 SGHKS and CDR2 YYEKEE come from the germline V gene (reference sequence). DNA for the CDR3: TGTGCCAGCAGCGAGCCAGGAGCCCGCTCCTACGAGCAGTACTTC. Protein product: CASSEPGARSYEQYF.

In its sample, this clonotype was seen once. One end of the junction is discordant with germline, which a read error may explain. The rearrangement links TRBV7-2 to TRBJ2-1, with 7 bases lining up with TRBD2. Looked up from germline, CDR1 is SGHTA and CDR2 is FQGNSA. The CDR3 is made up of 15 amino acids. CDR3: CASSLSGLTDNAQFF. CDR3 in DNA: TGTGCCAGCAGCTTGTCGGGACTAACAGACAATGCGCAGTTCTTC.

This clonotype occurred a few times. J is TRBJ1-2 and V is TRBV11-2, with D maybe TRBD1 (5 bases). Germline assignment: CDR1 SGHAT and CDR2 FQNNGV. The length of the CDR3 is 16 residues. The V end was cut by 1 base, the J end by 8 bases, with 20 bases between. CDR3 sequence reads: CASSLVLAQGPRGYTF. CDR3 nucleotides: TGTGCCAGCAGCTTAGTTTTGGCGCAGGGCCCTCGGGGCTACACCTTC.

As concerns this clonotype: The junction departs from the called germline gene at one end, perhaps through a read error. The rearrangement joins TRBV10-2 to TRBJ2-7; no reliable D call. This CDR3 contains 13 residues. Per germline, CDR1 WSHSY and CDR2 SAAADI. CDR3 sequence: CASRGPSSYERYF. DNA for the CDR3: TGCGCCAGCAGGGGCCCAAGCTCCTACGAGCGGTACTTC.

This clonotype was detected only once. The V call is TRBV3-1, the J call TRBJ2-5; D remains ambiguous. The CDR3 covers 13 residues. The ends were cut back, 1 base at V and 5 bases at J, with 8 bases in the middle. Looked up from germline, CDR1 is LGHDT and CDR2 is YNNKEL (reference sequence). The CDR3, as DNA: TGTGCCAGCAGCCAAGGTGTCAGTGAGACCCAGTACTTC. Its translation: CASSQGVSETQYF.

The rearrangement joins TRBV6-6 to TRBJ1-1, with D perhaps matching TRBD1 (5 bases). V shed 7 bases and J shed 6 bases, with 27 bases lying between them. The CDR3 runs 17 residues. The germline V gene has CDR1 MNHNY and CDR2 SVGAGI (reference sequence). The CDR3 region has the DNA TGTGCCAGCAACCCTCGGGGCCTAGGTGGCCTTATCCCTGAAGCTTTCTTT. Amino acids: CASNPRGLGGLIPEAFF.

This clonotype was found once. The CDR3, as DNA: TGCAGCGTTGTCCCCGAGACAGGGGGCTCCGACAAGCAGTACTTC. This codes for CSVVPETGGSDKQYF. This chain uses TRBV29-1 with TRBJ2-7; 10 bases align to TRBD1. Unmatched junction bases numbered 14, after V lost 4 bases and J lost 8 bases. Germline V gene data show CDR1 as SQVTM and CDR2 as ANQGSEA. The CDR3 is 15 amino acids.

This clonotype occurred many times. The rearrangement joins TRBV7-2 to TRBJ2-7; no clear D gene. The CDR3 length is 11 residues. V was pared by 5 bases and J by 3 bases, with 5 bases between. CDR1 and CDR2 (germline): SGHTA, FQGNSA. The CDR3 loop reads CASSLHYEQYF. The CDR3 DNA follows: TGTGCCAGCAGCCTACACTACGAGCAGTACTTC.

Many counts were recorded for this clonotype. The chain recombines TRBV2 with TRBJ2-7; no clear D. Germline CDR1 and CDR2: SNHLY and FYNNEI. V was clipped by 4 bases and J by 5 bases, with 15 bases between them. The CDR3 is 14 amino acids. The CDR3 sequence is CASSVGDAYDEQYF. DNA for the CDR3: TGTGCCAGCAGTGTTGGGGATGCGTACGACGAGCAGTACTTC.

This chain connects TRBV20-1 to TRBJ2-1, with 7 positions matching TRBD2. The CDR3 has 15 residues. Germline V gene lookup returns CDR1 DFQATT and CDR2 SNEGSKA (reference sequence). V lost 6 bases and J lost 5; bases outside the gene matches: 13. CDR3 in amino acids: CSAQGLGRKNNEQFF. The DNA of the CDR3 is TGCAGTGCCCAGGGTCTCGGGAGGAAGAACAATGAGCAGTTCTTC.

This clonotype was seen a handful of times. The chain is built from TRBV12-3 or TRBV12-4 and TRBJ1-1; D is ambiguous. The CDR3 length is 14 residues. The germline V and J ends were trimmed by 11 bases and 0 bases, with 16 bases remaining between them. For the CDR3, the DNA is TGTGCCGTCACAGTTCGAAAGGTGAACACTGAAGCTTTCTTT. It translates to CAVTVRKVNTEAFF.

The chain has TRBV29-1 and TRBJ2-7; D is possibly TRBD2 (5 bases). The CDR3 has 14 amino acids. The V gene lost 2 bases and the J gene lost 3 bases, with 14 bases spanning the gap. Per the germline V gene, CDR1 is SQVTM and CDR2 is ANQGSEA. CDR3 coding DNA: TGCAGCGTTGAACTTCAGGACTCGGGCTACGAGCAGTACTTC. This encodes CSVELQDSGYEQYF.

In its sample, this clonotype was seen many times. This chain connects TRBV20-1 to TRBJ1-2; D is unclear. CDR3 length: 12 amino acids. V dropped 3 bases and J dropped 1 base, with 6 bases sitting between them. The V gene's germline CDR1 is DFQATT and CDR2 SNEGSKA (reference sequence). The CDR3 here is CSASRINYGYTF. As DNA, the CDR3 is TGCAGTGCTAGCCGGATTAACTATGGCTACACCTTC.

V and J are TRBV29-1 and TRBJ2-3; 8 nucleotides line up with TRBD1. V dropped 1 base and J dropped 0; count of bases not matched to a gene: 3. This CDR3 has 15 residues. Germline CDR1 reads SQVTM; CDR2 reads ANQGSEA. For the CDR3, the DNA is TGCAGCGTTGAAGGGCAGGGGGCCAGCACAGATACGCAGTATTTT. The encoded protein is CSVEGQGASTDTQYF.

This clonotype was seen a few times. J is TRBJ2-1 and V is TRBV29-1; D is undetermined. Germline V gene sequence: CDR1 SQVTM, CDR2 ANQGSEA. V shed 4 bases and J shed 2 bases, with 6 bases lying between them. The CDR3 is 12 amino acids. The CDR3 protein is CSVVAPYNEQFF. CDR3 sequence (DNA): TGCAGCGTTGTTGCGCCCTACAATGAGCAGTTCTTC.

This rearrangement joins TRBV10-3 to TRBJ2-1, with unresolved D. The CDR3 contains 15 residues. Trimming stripped 6 bases from V and 2 bases from J, with 14 bases between. Germline lookup yields CDR1 ENHRY and CDR2 SYGVKD. Here the CDR3 DNA reads TGTGCCATCAGCCCCCGAGAGGCAGCCTACAATGAGCAGTTCTTC. Protein: CAISPREAAYNEQFF.

This chain connects TRBV12-3 or TRBV12-4 to TRBJ1-5; unclear D gene. Trimming pared 1 base from V and 11 bases from J, leaving 21 bases between. This CDR3 contains 16 residues. DNA of the CDR3: TGTGCCAGCAGTTTAGACCCGGGAAGGATATCAACAACCCAGCATTTT. It encodes CASSLDPGRISTTQHF.

This clonotype was picked up a small number of times. This sequence joins TRBV29-1 and TRBJ2-5; no clear D. Trimming removed 4 bases from V and 11 bases from J, with 11 bases in between. The CDR3 sequence is 10 residues long. CDR1 SQVTM and CDR2 ANQGSEA come from the germline V gene. The CDR3 reads CSVGYNEQYF. In DNA form, the CDR3 reads TGCAGCGTTGGGTACAATGAGCAGTACTTC.

The chain joins TRBV20-1 to TRBJ1-2, with TRBD1 matching over 7 bases. The CDR3 is 14 residues long. CDR1 is DFQATT, CDR2 SNEGSKA, per germline (reference sequence). V shed 5 bases, J shed 2 bases, and the junction held 8 bases outside the gene matches. CDR3 residues: CSAGTGDGNYGYTF. CDR3 in DNA: TGCAGTGCTGGTACAGGGGATGGGAACTATGGCTACACCTTC.

This clonotype appeared a few times. V gene TRBV9 combines with J gene TRBJ2-3, with 10 positions matching TRBD2. Germline trimming cut 2 bases from V and 4 bases from J; bases unmatched to any gene: 13. This CDR3 comprises 18 residues. Per germline, CDR1 SGDLS and CDR2 YYNGEE. CDR3 sequence reads: CASSVGAGGPKAADTQYF. The CDR3 DNA sequence: TGTGCCAGCAGCGTTGGAGCGGGAGGGCCTAAGGCTGCAGATACGCAGTATTTT.

This clonotype was seen only a few times. J is TRBJ1-2 and V is TRBV4-3; 7 nucleotides align to TRBD1. The CDR3 spans 17 residues. V shed 4 bases and J 5 bases; nucleotides not matched to a gene: 16. Germline V gives CDR1 LGHNA, CDR2 YSLEER. CDR3 coding DNA: TGCGCCAGCAGCCCCAATATCCGACAGGGAGAGGGGTATGGCTACACCTTC. This sequence encodes CASSPNIRQGEGYGYTF.

The chain joins TRBV20-1 to TRBJ1-1; the match to TRBD1 covers 10 bases. The CDR3 is 16 residues long. Germline V gene lookup returns CDR1 DFQATT and CDR2 SNEGSKA (reference sequence). Germline trimming cut 5 bases from V and 4 bases from J; bases unmatched to any gene: 13. The CDR3 DNA follows: TGCAGTGCTTACCGGACAGGGGGAGGGATAGGCACTGAAGCTTTCTTT. Amino acid sequence: CSAYRTGGGIGTEAFF.

The chain employs TRBV20-1 and TRBJ2-4; 9 bases line up with TRBD1. The V segment lost 7 bases and the J segment 8 bases; nucleotides outside the gene matches: 12. Germline lookup yields CDR1 DFQATT and CDR2 SNEGSKA (reference sequence). This CDR3 comprises 14 residues. CDR3 amino acids: CSGSGTGNGYIQYF. The CDR3 DNA sequence: TGCAGTGGCTCCGGGACAGGGAATGGGTACATTCAGTACTTC.

The chain uses TRBV7-2 and TRBJ2-1, with D possibly matching TRBD2 (5 bases). Trimming removed 1 base at V and 3 bases at J, with 10 bases between. CDR1 is SGHTA, CDR2 FQGNSA, per germline. This CDR3 region has 15 residues. CDR3 sequence: CASSLVVTSYNEQFF. The CDR3 DNA reads as TGTGCCAGCAGCTTAGTTGTCACTAGCTACAATGAGCAGTTCTTC. Filled out from reference TRBV7-2 and TRBJ2-1, the complete variable domain reads GAGVSQSPSNKVTEKGKDVELRCDPISGHTALYWYRQSLGQGLEFLIYFQGNSAPDKSGLPSDRFSAERTGGSVSTLTIQRTQQEDSAVYLCASSLVVTSYNEQFFGPGTRLTVL.

In the case of this clonotype: This may be a read error, as it is one base from a much larger clone. The genes are TRBV7-2 and TRBJ2-1; D is uncertain. The CDR3 runs 14 residues. The germline gives CDR1 SGHTA, CDR2 FQGNSA. The V gene lost 1 base and the J gene lost 10 bases, with 14 bases spanning the gap. The chain's CDR3 is CASSLDPGSYEQFF. The CDR3, as DNA: TGTGCCAGCAGCTTAGATCCGGGTTCCTACGAGCAGTTCTTC.

V gene TRBV7-6 combines with J gene TRBJ2-1, with 11 bases identical to TRBD2. Germline V gene lookup returns CDR1 SGHVS and CDR2 FNYEAQ. This CDR3 comprises 15 residues. After removal of 5 bases from V and 9 bases from J, the junction contained 9 bases not matched to a gene. CDR3 bases: TGTGCCAGCAGCCCTAGCGGGAGGACGGTAGCTGAGCAGTTCTTC. Its translation is CASSPSGRTVAEQFF.

This chain uses TRBV24-1 with TRBJ1-5, with D possibly being TRBD1 (5 bases). V was clipped by 9 bases and J by 4 bases, with 18 bases between them. The CDR3 totals 15 residues. The germline gives CDR1 KGHDR, CDR2 SFDVKD. The CDR3: CATSPGAGTNQPQHF. In DNA, the CDR3 is TGTGCCACCTCACCCGGGGCAGGGACTAATCAGCCCCAGCATTTT.

A few counts support this clonotype. The CDR3 is CASSLRDRVNNEQFF. CDR3 nucleotide sequence: TGTGCCAGCAGTTTGCGGGACAGGGTAAACAATGAGCAGTTCTTC. The chain couples TRBV28 to TRBJ2-1, with 9 bases identical to TRBD1. Germline CDR1 MDHEN, CDR2 SYDVKM. The CDR3 runs 15 residues. The ends lost 3 bases at V and 5 bases at J; junction bases unmatched: 5. The variable domain in full, completed from reference TRBV28 and TRBJ2-1, reads DVKVTQSSRYLVKRTGEKVFLECVQDMDHENMFWYRQDPGLGLRLIYFSYDVKMKEKGDIPEGYSVSREKKERFSLILESASTNQTSMYLCASSLRDRVNNEQFFGPGTRLTVL.

The chain joins TRBV20-1 to TRBJ2-1; 8 bases align to TRBD2. Germline assignment: CDR1 DFQATT and CDR2 SNEGSKA (reference sequence). This CDR3 spans 15 amino acids. J was trimmed by 8 bases and V by 1 base; bases with no gene match: 10. The CDR3 region has the DNA TGCAGTGCTAGAGTTGGGATAGCGGGGAGGGATGAGCAGTTCTTC. It encodes CSARVGIAGRDEQFF.